This entry lists 3 T cell receptor beta chains sequenced from one sample in a study of T cell responses to AZD1222 COVID-19 vaccine. Data came from immunoSEQ multiplex PCR; TCRdb stores just in-frame clones and leaves some out. This repertoire shows 250,000 to 300,000 clones, about 94% found once; its top ten account for less than 0.6%. The material sequenced was peripheral blood, taken 28 days after the second AZD1222 dose. The receptors shown here come from an adult who received the AZD1222 COVID-19 vaccine.

This sequence joins TRBV5-6 and TRBJ1-6; D not certain. V gave up 0 bases and J gave up 7 bases, with 11 bases separating them. Looked up from germline, CDR1 is SGHDT and CDR2 is YYEEEE. The CDR3 totals 15 residues. CDR3 loop: CASSLDSVYNSPLHF. In nucleotides, the CDR3 is TGTGCCAGCAGCTTGGACAGTGTTTACAATTCACCCCTCCACTTT.

The chain carries TRBV2 and TRBJ1-1, with TRBD1 as a possible D gene (5 bases). This CDR3 is 13 amino acids long. From germline, CDR1 is SNHLY and CDR2 FYNNEI. Trimming took off 8 bases at V and 1 base at J, with 11 bases between the two ends. The CDR3 sequence is CASALGGNTEAFF. In DNA form, the CDR3 reads TGTGCCAGCGCGCTTGGGGGGAACACTGAAGCTTTCTTT. Supplemented by reference TRBV2 and TRBJ1-1, the full variable domain reads EPEVTQTPSHQVTQMGQEVILRCVPISNHLYFYWYRQILGQKVEFLVSFYNNEISEKSEIFDDQFSVERPDGSNFTLKIRSTKLEDSAMYFCASALGGNTEAFFGQGTRLTVV.

The chain combines TRBV5-1 with TRBJ2-1; 12 bases align to TRBD1. The trim removed 4 bases at V and 8 bases at J, leaving 10 bases unmatched. Germline CDR1 reads SGHRS; CDR2 reads YFSETQ. The CDR3 contains 16 residues. The CDR3 DNA reads as TGCGCCAGCAGCGGATCGGGACAGGGGGCGGGCGATGAGCAGTTCTTC. As protein: CASSGSGQGAGDEQFF.